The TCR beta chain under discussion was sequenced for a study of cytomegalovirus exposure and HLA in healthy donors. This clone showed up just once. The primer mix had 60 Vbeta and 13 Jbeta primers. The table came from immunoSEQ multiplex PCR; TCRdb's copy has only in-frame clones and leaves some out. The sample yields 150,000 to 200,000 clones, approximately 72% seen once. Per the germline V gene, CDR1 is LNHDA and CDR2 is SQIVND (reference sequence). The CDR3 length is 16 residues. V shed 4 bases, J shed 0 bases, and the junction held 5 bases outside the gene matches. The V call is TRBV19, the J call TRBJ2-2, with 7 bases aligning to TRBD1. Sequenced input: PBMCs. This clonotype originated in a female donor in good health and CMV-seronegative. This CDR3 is CASSSRGGANTGELFF. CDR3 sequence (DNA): TGTGCCAGTAGTAGTCGAGGGGGCGCGAACACCGGGGAGCTGTTTTTT.